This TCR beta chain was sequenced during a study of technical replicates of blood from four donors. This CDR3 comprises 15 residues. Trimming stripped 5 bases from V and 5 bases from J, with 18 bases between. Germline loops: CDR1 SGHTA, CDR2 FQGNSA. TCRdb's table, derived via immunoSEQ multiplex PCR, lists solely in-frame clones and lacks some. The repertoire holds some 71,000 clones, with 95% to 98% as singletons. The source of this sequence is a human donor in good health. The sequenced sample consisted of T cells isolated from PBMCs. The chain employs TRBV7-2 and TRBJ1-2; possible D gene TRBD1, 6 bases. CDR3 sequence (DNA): TGTGCCAGCAGCCCGGGGGGAGGGGGGTCTTATGGCTACACCTTC. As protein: CASSPGGGGSYGYTF.